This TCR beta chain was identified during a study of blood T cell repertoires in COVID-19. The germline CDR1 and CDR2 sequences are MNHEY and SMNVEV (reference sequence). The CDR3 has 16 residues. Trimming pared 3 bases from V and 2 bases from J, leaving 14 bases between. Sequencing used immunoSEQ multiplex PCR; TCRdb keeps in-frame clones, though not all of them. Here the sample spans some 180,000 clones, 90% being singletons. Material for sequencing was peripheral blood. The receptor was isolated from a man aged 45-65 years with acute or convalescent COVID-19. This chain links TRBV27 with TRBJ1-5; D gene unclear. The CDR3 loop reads CASSLLEPRGNQPQHF. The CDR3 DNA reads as TGTGCCAGCAGTTTGCTGGAACCGAGGGGCAATCAGCCCCAGCATTTT.